This T cell receptor (beta chain) originates from a study of T cell changes during pregnancy in multiple sclerosis. Some clones are missing from TCRdb's copy, which holds only in-frame ones; the method was immunoSEQ multiplex PCR. The repertoire holds more than 45,000 clones, 93% seen once, with approximately 3.8% in the top ten. Per germline, CDR1 KGHSH and CDR2 LQKENI. V lost 0 bases and J 2 bases, leaving 7 bases between the germline ends. This CDR3 has 14 amino acids. J is TRBJ1-1 and V is TRBV18; D remains ambiguous. This TCR came from a female donor with multiple sclerosis, enrolled in a pregnancy study. The source material was CD8+ T cells from peripheral blood mononuclear cells, sampled in the second trimester of pregnancy. In DNA, the CDR3 is TGTGCCAGCTCACCACCTTGGGCTAACACTGAAGCTTTCTTT. Amino acids: CASSPPWANTEAFF.